This TCR beta chain originates from a study of blood T cells in healthy people across ages. The use of a sample-barcoded 5' primer and a J-beta primer mix characterized a second PCR of about 7 to 12 cycles. Each cDNA molecule carried a tag from a template-switch adaptor that contained 12 random nucleotides. TCRdb passed the 5' RACE reads through MiXCR, listing each CDR3 protein once. The sample lists 1.8 million or so distinct CDR3 sequences; 30% to 40% were seen once. This CDR3 is 18 amino acids long. The V gene end was trimmed by 1 base and the J gene end by 0 bases; junction bases not matched to a gene: 9. Looked up from germline, CDR1 is SEHNR and CDR2 is FQNEAQ (reference sequence).

The sequencing sample was made of blood. The sequence was collected from a human donor in good health. The V call is TRBV7-9, the J call TRBJ1-5; 7 bases match TRBD1. CDR3 residues: CASSLGWTGNYSNQPQHF. In DNA form, the CDR3 reads TGTGCCAGCAGCTTAGGATGGACAGGAAACTATAGCAATCAGCCCCAGCATTTT.